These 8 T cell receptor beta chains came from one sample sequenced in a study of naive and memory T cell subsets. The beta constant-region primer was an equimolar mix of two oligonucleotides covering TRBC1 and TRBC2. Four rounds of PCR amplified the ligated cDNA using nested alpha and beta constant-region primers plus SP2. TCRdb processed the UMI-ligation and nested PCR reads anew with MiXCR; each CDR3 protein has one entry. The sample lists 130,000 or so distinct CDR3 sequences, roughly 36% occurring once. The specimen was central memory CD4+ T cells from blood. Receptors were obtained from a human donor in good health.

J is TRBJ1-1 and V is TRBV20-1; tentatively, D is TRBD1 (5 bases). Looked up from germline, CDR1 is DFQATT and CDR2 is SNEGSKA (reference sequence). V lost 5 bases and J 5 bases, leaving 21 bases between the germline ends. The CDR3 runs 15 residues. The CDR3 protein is CSAPPGTGRWTEAFF. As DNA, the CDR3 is TGCAGTGCTCCACCCGGGACGGGGAGGTGGACTGAAGCTTTCTTT.

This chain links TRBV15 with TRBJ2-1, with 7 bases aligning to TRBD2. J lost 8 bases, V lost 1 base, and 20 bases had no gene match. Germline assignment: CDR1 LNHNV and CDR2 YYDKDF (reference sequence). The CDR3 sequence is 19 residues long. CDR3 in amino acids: CATSRVQWGGPPFDHEQFF. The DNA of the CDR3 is TGTGCCACCAGCAGAGTGCAGTGGGGGGGTCCCCCATTTGATCATGAGCAGTTCTTC. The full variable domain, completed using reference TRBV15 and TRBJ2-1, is DAMVIQNPRYQVTQFGKPVTLSCSQTLNHNVMYWYQQKSSQAPKLLFHYYDKDFNNEADTPDNFQSRRPNTSFCFLDIRSPGLGDTAMYLCATSRVQWGGPPFDHEQFFGPGTRLTVL.

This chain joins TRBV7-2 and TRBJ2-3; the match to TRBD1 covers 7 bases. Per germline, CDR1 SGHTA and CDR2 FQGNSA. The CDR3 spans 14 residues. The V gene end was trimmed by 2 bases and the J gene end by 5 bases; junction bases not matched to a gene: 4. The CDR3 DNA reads TGTGCCAGCAGCTTACGAGGGGGCGTAGATACGCAGTATTTT. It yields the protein CASSLRGGVDTQYF.

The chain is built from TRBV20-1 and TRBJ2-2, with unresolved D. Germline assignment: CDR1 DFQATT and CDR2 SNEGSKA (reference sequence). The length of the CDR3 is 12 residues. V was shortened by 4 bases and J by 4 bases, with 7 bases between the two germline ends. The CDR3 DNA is TGCAGTGCTATCGCCCTCACCGGGGAGCTGTTTTTT. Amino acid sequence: CSAIALTGELFF.

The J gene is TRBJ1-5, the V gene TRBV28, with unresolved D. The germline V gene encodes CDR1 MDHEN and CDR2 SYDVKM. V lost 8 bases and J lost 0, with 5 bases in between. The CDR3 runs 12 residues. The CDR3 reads CASLNSNQPQHF. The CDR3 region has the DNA TGTGCCAGCCTCAATAGCAATCAGCCCCAGCATTTT. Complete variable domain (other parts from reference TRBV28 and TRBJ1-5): DVKVTQSSRYLVKRTGEKVFLECVQDMDHENMFWYRQDPGLGLRLIYFSYDVKMKEKGDIPEGYSVSREKKERFSLILESASTNQTSMYLCASLNSNQPQHFGDGTRLSIL.

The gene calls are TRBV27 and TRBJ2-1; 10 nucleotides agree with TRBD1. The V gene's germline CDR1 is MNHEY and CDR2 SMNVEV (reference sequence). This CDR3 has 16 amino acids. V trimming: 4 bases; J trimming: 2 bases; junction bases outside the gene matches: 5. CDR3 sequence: CASSSLGQGAYNEQFF. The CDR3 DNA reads TGTGCCAGCAGTTCCCTCGGACAGGGGGCCTACAATGAGCAGTTCTTC.

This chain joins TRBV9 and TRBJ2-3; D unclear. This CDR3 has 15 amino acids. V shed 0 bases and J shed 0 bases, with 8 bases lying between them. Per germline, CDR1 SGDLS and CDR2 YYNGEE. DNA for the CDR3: TGTGCCAGCAGCGTAGAAGGGATCAGCACAGATACGCAGTATTTT. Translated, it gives CASSVEGISTDTQYF.

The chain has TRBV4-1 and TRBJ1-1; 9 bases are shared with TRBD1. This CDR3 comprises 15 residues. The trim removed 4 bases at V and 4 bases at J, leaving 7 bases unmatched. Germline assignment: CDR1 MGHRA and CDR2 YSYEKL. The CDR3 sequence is CASSPMDRGATEAFF. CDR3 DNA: TGCGCCAGCAGCCCAATGGACAGGGGTGCCACTGAAGCTTTCTTT.